These 21 T cell receptor beta chains originate from one sample sequenced in a study of T cells in Graves' hyperthyroidism and ophthalmopathy. Amplification of TCR beta CDR3 regions used RNA as the template. When the TCR CDR3 underwent first-round RT-PCR, the HTBI primer set was used. A single record per CDR3 protein comes from TCRdb applying MiXCR to the multiplex PCR reads. The sample lists about 200,000 distinct CDR3 sequences; approximately 20% were seen once. The material sequenced was blood. These receptors were collected from a man aged 35 to 55 with Graves' hyperthyroidism.

This clonotype was detected many times. In DNA form, the CDR3 reads TGCAGTGCTCCTAACGGACTGAACACTGAAGCTTTCTTT. It is translated as CSAPNGLNTEAFF. The J gene is TRBJ1-1, the V gene TRBV20-1; D call uncertain. Germline loops: CDR1 DFQATT, CDR2 SNEGSKA (reference sequence). Trimming left V 5 bases short and J 0 bases short, with 10 bases between. CDR3 length: 13 amino acids.

This clonotype was observed a handful of times. The CDR3 DNA sequence: TGCAGCGTTGATTCCATTGGTACCAAAAACATTCAGTACTTC. Protein: CSVDSIGTKNIQYF. The genes are TRBV29-1 and TRBJ2-4; D ambiguous. The CDR3 spans 14 residues. Germline V lookup: CDR1 SQVTM, CDR2 ANQGSEA. V was cut by 3 bases and J by 2 bases, with 11 bases left in between.

This clonotype was seen at least ten times. The chain is built from TRBV3-1 and TRBJ2-5; D assignment may be TRBD1 or TRBD2 (5 bases each). CDR1 is LGHDT, CDR2 YNNKEL, per germline (reference sequence). The ends were cut back, 6 bases at V and 5 bases at J, with 13 bases in the middle. The CDR3 contains 13 residues. The CDR3: CASSPSGTETQYF. CDR3 DNA: TGTGCCAGCAGTCCATCCGGGACCGAGACCCAGTACTTC.

The gene calls are TRBV6-1 and TRBJ2-7, with 10 nucleotides matching TRBD1. Germline V lookup: CDR1 MNHNS, CDR2 SASEGT. The CDR3 has 14 residues. Trimming removed 4 bases from V and 3 bases from J; junction bases left unmatched: 3. The CDR3 reads CASSARTGGYEQYF. In DNA, the CDR3 is TGTGCCAGCAGTGCCCGGACAGGGGGCTACGAGCAGTACTTC.

This clonotype was counted ten times or more. The rearrangement uses TRBV5-1 and TRBJ1-5, with 10 bases that match TRBD1. CDR3 length: 15 residues. The J segment lost 4 bases and the V segment lost 3 bases, leaving 4 bases of the junction unmatched. Germline V CDR1 and CDR2: SGHRS, YFSETQ. The CDR3 DNA reads as TGCGCCAGCAGCTCTGGGACAGGGGAAAATCAGCCCCAGCATTTT. This sequence encodes CASSSGTGENQPQHF. The full variable domain, completed using reference TRBV5-1 and TRBJ1-5, is KAGVTQTPRYLIKTRGQQVTLSCSPISGHRSVSWYQQTPGQGLQFLFEYFSETQRNKGNFPGRFSGRQFSNSRSEMNVSTLELGDSALYLCASSSGTGENQPQHFGDGTRLSIL.

The sample holds many counts of this clonotype. Germline and junction disagree at one end, which may indicate a read error. V and J are TRBV7-7 and TRBJ2-1; TRBD2 agrees at 7 bases. CDR1 is SSHAT and CDR2 is FNYEAQ in the germline V gene (reference sequence). This CDR3 is built from 13 residues. The CDR3 sequence: CASSILAESEQFF. CDR3 sequence (DNA): TGTGCTAGCAGCATCCTAGCGGAAAGTGAGCAGTTCTTC.

The chain combines TRBV6-1 with TRBJ1-1; no reliable D call. Germline loops: CDR1 MNHNS, CDR2 SASEGT. V lost 7 bases, J lost 0 bases, and 9 bases lay in between. The CDR3 has 13 amino acids. The CDR3 spells CASIGRLNTEAFF. In DNA form, the CDR3 reads TGTGCCAGCATTGGCAGATTGAACACTGAAGCTTTCTTT.

This clonotype was seen repeatedly, ten times or more. The chain carries TRBV27 and TRBJ1-6, with D maybe TRBD1 (6 bases). Germline values: CDR1 MNHEY, CDR2 SMNVEV (reference sequence). Trimming removed 5 bases from V and 5 bases from J, with 13 bases in between. This CDR3 region has 15 residues. This chain's CDR3 is CASSRHRENNSPLHF. For the CDR3, the DNA is TGTGCCAGCAGTCGACACAGGGAAAATAATTCACCCCTCCACTTT.

As to this clonotype: One base away lies a much larger clone, so this may be a sequencing read error. In DNA, the CDR3 is TGCAGCGCAAGAAGACAGGGGACTTCCTACGAGCAGTACTTC. Its translation is CSARRQGTSYEQYF. The V call is TRBV29-1, the J call TRBJ2-7; 8 bases fit TRBD1. CDR3 size: 14 residues. The germline CDR1 and CDR2 sequences are SQVTM and ANQGSEA. Losses at the gene ends were 7 bases for V and 1 base for J; bases not matched to a gene: 9.

This clonotype was counted at least ten times. This chain joins TRBV20-1 and TRBJ2-7, with D unresolved. V dropped 4 bases and J dropped 2 bases, with 6 bases sitting between them. The CDR3 loop spans 11 amino acids. Germline CDR1 reads DFQATT; CDR2 reads SNEGSKA (reference sequence). CDR3 amino acids: CSAIDTYEQYF. CDR3 sequence (DNA): TGCAGTGCTATCGATACCTACGAGCAGTACTTC.

This clonotype was seen repeatedly, ten times or more. The chain combines TRBV7-2 with TRBJ2-1; D is unclear. The V end lost 2 bases, the J end lost 7 bases, and 6 bases lay between the germline ends. Germline CDR1 SGHTA, CDR2 FQGNSA. There are 12 residues in the CDR3. The CDR3 DNA sequence: TGTGCCAGCAGCTTAATGGGGAATGAGCAGTTCTTC. It specifies CASSLMGNEQFF.

Ten or more counts support this clonotype. The V gene is TRBV5-1, the J gene TRBJ1-1; D is unclear. The V end lost 0 bases, the J end lost 11 bases, and 14 bases lay between the germline ends. The CDR3 is 13 residues long. Germline-derived CDR1 and CDR2 are SGHRS and YFSETQ. Here the CDR3 reads CASSLDTGLGAFF. CDR3 DNA: TGCGCCAGCAGCTTGGATACGGGTCTCGGGGCTTTCTTT. The whole variable domain, filled in from reference TRBV5-1 and TRBJ1-1, reads KAGVTQTPRYLIKTRGQQVTLSCSPISGHRSVSWYQQTPGQGLQFLFEYFSETQRNKGNFPGRFSGRQFSNSRSEMNVSTLELGDSALYLCASSLDTGLGAFFGQGTRLTVV.

This clonotype was seen at least ten times. The chain employs TRBV11-2 and TRBJ2-3; 8 bases align to TRBD2. Germline V CDR1 and CDR2: SGHAT, FQNNGV. The length of the CDR3 is 15 residues. The ends lost 1 base at V and 4 bases at J; junction bases unmatched: 4. The CDR3 bases are TGTGCCAGCAGCTTAGTGTCGGGGGGGCCAGATACGCAGTATTTT. It specifies CASSLVSGGPDTQYF. Combining the CDR3 with reference TRBV11-2 and TRBJ2-3 gives the whole variable domain EAGVAQSPRYKIIEKRQSVAFWCNPISGHATLYWYQQILGQGPKLLIQFQNNGVVDDSQLPKDRFSAERLKGVDSTLKIQPAKLEDSAVYLCASSLVSGGPDTQYFGPGTRLTVL.

The table lists this clonotype with many counts. V usage is TRBV20-1 and J usage is TRBJ1-6; TRBD1 aligns across 11 bases. V trimming: 8 bases; J trimming: 14 bases; junction bases outside the gene matches: 14. Looked up from germline, CDR1 is DFQATT and CDR2 is SNEGSKA (reference sequence). The CDR3 runs to 14 residues. The CDR3 region is CSSLDRGPSQALHF. The CDR3 DNA follows: TGCAGTTCACTGGACAGGGGGCCCTCCCAAGCCCTCCACTTT.

The chain links TRBV2 to TRBJ2-3, with 12 bases fitting TRBD1. CDR3 length: 14 amino acids. Germline CDR1 and CDR2: SNHLY and FYNNEI. V trimming: 7 bases; J trimming: 5 bases; junction bases outside the gene matches: 4. Here the CDR3 DNA reads TGTGCCAGCACCCGGGACAGGGGGCAAGATACGCAGTATTTT. This encodes CASTRDRGQDTQYF.

In its sample, this clonotype was seen many times. This rearrangement joins TRBV27 to TRBJ2-7, with D perhaps assigned TRBD1 or TRBD2 (5 bases each). Per germline, CDR1 MNHEY and CDR2 SMNVEV (reference sequence). The CDR3 is 14 amino acids. With 8 bases removed from V and 0 bases from J, the gap between germline ends came to 14 bases. CDR3 bases: TGTGCCAGCTCTGATTATGGGGGCTCCTACGAGCAGTACTTC. It yields the protein CASSDYGGSYEQYF.

This clonotype was recorded many times. The V gene is TRBV20-1, the J gene TRBJ2-1; the match to TRBD2 covers 9 bases. The CDR3 extends over 14 amino acids. Trimming took 3 bases from V and 7 from J; bases not matched to a gene: 7. The germline V gene encodes CDR1 DFQATT and CDR2 SNEGSKA (reference sequence). Here the CDR3 DNA reads TGCAGTGCTAGTCGGGCGGGGGGGACTAATGAGCAGTTCTTC. Its translation is CSASRAGGTNEQFF.

This clonotype was counted ten times or more. The V gene is TRBV20-1, the J gene TRBJ1-1; D might be TRBD1 (6 bases). Germline V gives CDR1 DFQATT, CDR2 SNEGSKA (reference sequence). The CDR3 runs to 13 residues. V was shortened by 2 bases and J by 0 bases, with 7 bases between the two germline ends. The CDR3 protein is CSARRQVNTEAFF. The CDR3 coding sequence is TGCAGTGCTAGAAGACAGGTGAACACTGAAGCTTTCTTT.

The table lists this clonotype with a count of one. V is TRBV11-2 and J is TRBJ2-7, with TRBD2 identical over 7 bases. Germline lookup yields CDR1 SGHAT and CDR2 FQNNGV. The CDR3 spans 14 residues. Trimming at V came to 5 bases and at J to 5 bases, leaving 9 bases not matched to a gene. The chain's CDR3 is CASSPRGAGDEQYF. The CDR3 coding sequence is TGTGCCAGCAGCCCCCGCGGGGCGGGGGACGAGCAGTACTTC. Using reference TRBV11-2 and TRBJ2-7 for the parts outside the CDR3, the full variable domain is EAGVAQSPRYKIIEKRQSVAFWCNPISGHATLYWYQQILGQGPKLLIQFQNNGVVDDSQLPKDRFSAERLKGVDSTLKIQPAKLEDSAVYLCASSPRGAGDEQYFGPGTRLTVT.

The sample holds many counts of this clonotype. The chain is built from TRBV7-8 and TRBJ2-4, with D possibly being TRBD2 (6 bases). Looked up from germline, CDR1 is SGHVS and CDR2 is FQNEAQ. The CDR3 runs 18 residues. The V end lost 2 bases, the J end lost 1 base, and 18 bases lay between the germline ends. The CDR3 here is CASSLYRRGVGAKNIQYF. CDR3 DNA sequence: TGTGCCAGCAGCTTATATAGGAGGGGAGTCGGGGCCAAAAACATTCAGTACTTC.

The gene calls are TRBV25-1 and TRBJ1-4; D gene uncertain. V gave up 4 bases and J gave up 6 bases, with 9 bases separating them. This CDR3 has 13 amino acids. Germline lookup yields CDR1 MGHDK and CDR2 SYGVNS. Here the CDR3 reads CASSVGGDEKLFF. The CDR3 DNA is TGTGCCAGCAGTGTAGGTGGGGATGAAAAACTGTTTTTT.